This is a list of T cell receptor beta chains from one sample in a study of T cell responses to AZD1222 COVID-19 vaccine. The method was immunoSEQ multiplex PCR; TCRdb's version includes in-frame clones alone and lacks a portion of them. The table includes 120,000 or so clones, 87% detected once. The starting material was peripheral blood, obtained on day 0 of AZD1222 vaccination. All receptors come from an adult in good health. Both conserved end residues are part of each CDR3. Fields, in order: D gene, V gene, J gene, clone size, CDR3 protein, CDR3 DNA. A D gene is named only where the DNA matches it firmly. Clone size appears in some rows only: once, few, many, or a class for an expanded clone.

.,TRBV7-9,TRBJ1-6,.,CASSLRRVGEGSPLHF,TGTGCCAGCAGCTTAAGGCGTGTGGGGGAAGGCTCACCCCTCCACTTT
.,TRBV18,TRBJ1-4,.,CASSLLGDSKKLFF,TGTGCCAGCTCACTTTTGGGGGATTCGAAAAAACTGTTTTTT
.,TRBV19,TRBJ2-1,.,CASSIGQRWFF,TGTGCCAGTAGTATAGGGCAGAGGTGGTTCTTC
.,TRBV30,TRBJ1-2,.,CAWSVRTEGGYTF,TGTGCCTGGAGTGTACGGACAGAAGGAGGCTACACCTTC
TRBD1,TRBV4-1,TRBJ2-7,.,CASSQGTGGWRAEQYF,TGCGCCAGCAGCCAAGGGACAGGGGGCTGGCGCGCCGAGCAGTACTTC
TRBD2,TRBV6-2/TRBV6-3,TRBJ2-5,.,CASTPMRPGTSDPIQETQYF,TGTGCCAGCACCCCCATGAGGCCCGGGACTAGCGACCCAATTCAAGAGACCCAGTACTTC
.,TRBV5-1,TRBJ2-1,.,CASSLAGEQFF,TGCGCCAGCAGCTTGGCCGGTGAGCAGTTCTTC
.,TRBV2,TRBJ2-7,.,CASGGETAEQYF,TGTGCCAGCGGGGGTGAAACGGCCGAGCAGTACTTC
.,TRBV3-1/TRBV3-2,TRBJ2-7,few,CASSQDQAGRKQYF,TGTGCCAGCAGCCAAGATCAGGCGGGGCGCAAGCAGTACTTC
.,TRBV27,TRBJ2-3,.,CASGGGAATDTQYF,TGTGCCAGCGGAGGCGGGGCAGCCACAGATACGCAGTATTTT
.,TRBV5-8,TRBJ1-1,.,CASPVGQRAMNTEAFF,TGTGCCAGCCCCGTTGGGCAGCGGGCCATGAACACTGAAGCTTTCTTT